Below are 20 T cell receptor beta chains sequenced from a single sample in a study of blood T cell repertoires in COVID-19. Generated by immunoSEQ multiplex PCR, the TCRdb table keeps only in-frame clones and is missing some. This repertoire shows fewer than 350,000 clones, 86% found once; its top ten account for about 8.6%. Sequencing used peripheral blood. The receptors shown here come from a man aged 40-49 years with active or convalescent COVID-19.

The chain links TRBV28 to TRBJ2-7; the match to TRBD2 covers 7 bases. V shed 6 bases, J shed 5 bases, and the junction held 7 bases outside the gene matches. CDR1 MDHEN and CDR2 SYDVKM come from the germline V gene. The CDR3 extends over 13 amino acids. CDR3 nucleotides: TGTGCCAGCAGGATGACTAGCAACCACGAGCAGTACTTC. Translation: CASRMTSNHEQYF.

As regards this clone: This specimen includes other DNA sequences encoding the same CDR3. The chain is built from TRBV12-3 or TRBV12-4 and TRBJ1-2, with 11 bases aligning to TRBD1. V trimming: 5 bases; J trimming: 8 bases; junction bases outside the gene matches: 1. CDR3 size: 12 residues. CDR3 in amino acids: CASSRTGGGYTF. The CDR3 DNA reads as TGTGCCAGCAGTCGGACAGGGGGCGGCTACACCTTC.

V and J are TRBV28 and TRBJ1-5; the match to TRBD1 covers 8 bases. The V gene end was trimmed by 3 bases and the J gene end by 6 bases; junction bases not matched to a gene: 19. The germline gives CDR1 MDHEN, CDR2 SYDVKM. The length of the CDR3 is 19 residues. Written as DNA, the CDR3 is TGTGCCAGCAGTTTTCACTCCACGGACTGGGCAGGGGGCCGTCAGCCCCAGCATTTT. The encoded protein is CASSFHSTDWAGGRQPQHF.

The chain links TRBV5-1 to TRBJ1-6; D gene uncertain. V was pared by 5 bases and J by 0 bases, with 9 bases between. CDR1 is SGHRS and CDR2 is YFSETQ in the germline V gene. This CDR3 spans 15 amino acids. The CDR3 sequence is CASRTASSYNSPLHF. CDR3 sequence (DNA): TGCGCCAGCAGGACGGCTAGCTCCTATAATTCACCCCTCCACTTT.

The gene calls are TRBV15 and TRBJ2-5; D remains ambiguous. There are 11 residues in the CDR3. V lost 8 bases, J lost 5 bases, and 9 bases lay in between. The germline V gene encodes CDR1 LNHNV and CDR2 YYDKDF (reference sequence). CDR3 loop: CATAGSETQYF. The CDR3, as DNA: TGTGCCACCGCAGGATCTGAGACCCAGTACTTC.

This rearrangement joins TRBV5-1 to TRBJ1-2, with TRBD1 matching over 7 bases. V shed 1 base, J shed 7 bases, and the junction held 4 bases outside the gene matches. Germline CDR1 reads SGHRS; CDR2 reads YFSETQ. The CDR3 contains 13 residues. The chain's CDR3 is CASSLWTGGGYTF. The CDR3 coding sequence is TGCGCCAGCAGCTTGTGGACAGGCGGTGGCTACACCTTC.

The J gene is TRBJ2-3, the V gene TRBV25-1; 11 positions match TRBD2. Trimming removed 10 bases from V and 4 bases from J; junction bases left unmatched: 13. Germline assignment: CDR1 MGHDK and CDR2 SYGVNS. The CDR3 extends over 16 amino acids. CDR3 protein: CATRDSGRAGPDTQYF. In nucleotides, the CDR3 is TGTGCCACCCGGGATAGCGGGAGGGCGGGGCCAGATACGCAGTATTTT.

V gene TRBV5-5 combines with J gene TRBJ2-1; 8 bases map to TRBD2. CDR1 SGHKS and CDR2 YYEKEE come from the germline V gene (reference sequence). The trim removed 4 bases at V and 8 bases at J, leaving 8 bases unmatched. CDR3 length equals 14 residues. CDR3 sequence reads: CASSGPRRGDEQFF. CDR3 sequence (DNA): TGTGCCAGCAGCGGGCCGCGGCGGGGGGATGAGCAGTTCTTC.

Concerning this clone: Other nucleotide sequences from this sample produce the same CDR3. This chain links TRBV5-1 with TRBJ1-2, with D perhaps TRBD1 (6 bases). Trimming shortened V by 0 bases and J by 8 bases, and 8 bases separated the two germline ends. This CDR3 has 12 amino acids. CDR1 and CDR2 (germline): SGHRS, YFSETQ. CDR3 DNA: TGCGCCAGCAGCTTGGCGGGGGGCGGCTACACCTTC. Translating gives CASSLAGGGYTF.

V usage is TRBV5-4 and J usage is TRBJ2-5; 16 bases line up with TRBD2. The CDR3 runs to 19 residues. The V gene end was trimmed by 4 bases and the J gene end by 4 bases; junction bases not matched to a gene: 13. Germline loops: CDR1 SGHNT, CDR2 YYREEE (reference sequence). CDR3 DNA sequence: TGTGCCAGCAGCCCGGGACTAGCGGGAGGGCCTGTGAGGGGAGAGACCCAGTACTTC. Translated, it gives CASSPGLAGGPVRGETQYF.

The genes are TRBV30 and TRBJ1-5; tentatively, D is TRBD1 (5 bases). The CDR3 loop spans 15 amino acids. The V gene lost 0 bases and the J gene lost 4 bases, with 13 bases spanning the gap. Germline loops: CDR1 GTSNPN, CDR2 SVGIG (reference sequence). CDR3 amino acids: CAWSVPGTSNQPQHF. DNA of the CDR3: TGTGCCTGGAGTGTACCCGGGACTTCTAATCAGCCCCAGCATTTT. The full variable domain, in which reference TRBV30 and TRBJ1-5 provide the parts outside the CDR3, is SQTIHQWPATLVQPVGSPLSLECTVEGTSNPNLYWYRQAAGRGLQLLFYSVGIGQISSEVPQNLSASRPQDRQFILSSKKLLLSDSGFYLCAWSVPGTSNQPQHFGDGTRLSIL.

The V call is TRBV5-4, the J call TRBJ1-3; 8 nucleotides align to TRBD1. The CDR3 runs to 15 residues. J gave up 0 bases and V 5 bases, and 4 bases lay outside the gene matches. Germline CDR1 and CDR2: SGHNT and YYREEE (reference sequence). The CDR3 nucleotides are TGTGCCAGCAGACAGGACAGGGCCTCTGGAAACACCATATATTTT. Its protein product is CASRQDRASGNTIYF.

This chain uses TRBV5-1 with TRBJ1-1; TRBD1 matches at 9 bases. Germline V gene sequence: CDR1 SGHRS, CDR2 YFSETQ. Trimming removed 4 bases from V and 1 base from J; junction bases left unmatched: 8. The CDR3 covers 16 residues. The CDR3 is CASSEPGTGSNTEAFF. CDR3 DNA: TGCGCCAGCAGCGAGCCCGGGACAGGGTCGAACACTGAAGCTTTCTTT.

In its sample, this clone was seen once. V and J are TRBV11-3 and TRBJ2-1, with D perhaps matching TRBD2 (5 bases). The CDR3 is 13 amino acids. The germline gives CDR1 SGHNT, CDR2 YENEEA. V dropped 5 bases and J dropped 5 bases, with 10 bases sitting between them. CDR3 in DNA: TGTGCCAGCAGCCCCGTCGGGAACAATGAGCAGTTCTTC. Translated: CASSPVGNNEQFF. The entire variable domain, with the rest obtained from reference TRBV11-3 and TRBJ2-1, is as follows: EAGVVQSPRYKIIEKKQPVAFWCNPISGHNTLYWYLQNLGQGPELLIRYENEEAVDDSQLPKDRFSAERLKGVDSTLKIQPAELGDSAVYLCASSPVGNNEQFFGPGTRLTVL.

This clone showed up just a few times. The chain couples TRBV27 to TRBJ2-1; 7 bases are shared with TRBD2. V dropped 4 bases and J dropped 1; count of bases not matched to a gene: 10. In germline, CDR1 is MNHEY, CDR2 SMNVEV (reference sequence). This CDR3 has 17 amino acids. The CDR3 DNA reads as TGTGCCAGCAGTTCCCTTCGGGTTAGCGGGTCCTACAATGAGCAGTTCTTC. This encodes CASSSLRVSGSYNEQFF.

The V call is TRBV5-1, the J call TRBJ2-3; 7 positions agree with TRBD1. V trimming: 4 bases; J trimming: 2 bases; junction bases outside the gene matches: 4. The CDR3 totals 14 residues. Germline V gene lookup returns CDR1 SGHRS and CDR2 YFSETQ. DNA of the CDR3: TGCGCCAGCAGCCACAGGGGAACCACAGATACGCAGTATTTT. It encodes CASSHRGTTDTQYF.

V usage is TRBV7-9 and J usage is TRBJ2-7; D is undetermined. The CDR3 loop spans 14 amino acids. V was shortened by 5 bases and J by 3 bases, with 14 bases between the two germline ends. The germline gives CDR1 SEHNR, CDR2 FQNEAQ (reference sequence). CDR3 loop: CASSASGSFYEQYF. The CDR3 DNA reads TGTGCCAGCAGCGCCTCAGGCAGCTTCTACGAGCAGTACTTC.

The chain combines TRBV5-1 with TRBJ2-5; TRBD1 matches at 7 bases. From germline, CDR1 is SGHRS and CDR2 YFSETQ. With V trimmed by 4 bases and J by 5 bases, 2 bases remained unmatched. This CDR3 is built from 12 residues. CDR3 nucleotide sequence: TGCGCCAGCAGCCCGACAGGGGAGACCCAGTACTTC. The encoded protein is CASSPTGETQYF.

CDR3 loop: CASRDRANSPLHF. In nucleotides, the CDR3 is TGTGCCAGCCGGGACAGGGCTAATTCACCCCTCCACTTT. This sequence joins TRBV6-5 and TRBJ1-6, with 9 bases aligning to TRBD1. From germline, CDR1 is MNHEY and CDR2 SVGAGI. The CDR3 runs 13 residues. Losses at the gene ends were 8 bases for V and 6 bases for J; bases not matched to a gene: 2.

This chain uses TRBV4-1 with TRBJ2-3, with 14 bases identical to TRBD2. Germline V gives CDR1 MGHRA, CDR2 YSYEKL. Losses at the gene ends were 4 bases for V and 0 bases for J; bases not matched to a gene: 9. This CDR3 has 19 residues. The CDR3: CASSLTGLAGGDSTDTQYF. DNA of the CDR3: TGCGCCAGCAGCCTGACCGGACTAGCGGGAGGTGATAGCACAGATACGCAGTATTTT.